This T cell receptor beta chain was retrieved from a study of blood T cells in healthy people across ages. V lost 1 base, J lost 6 bases, and 3 bases stayed unmatched. The CDR3 contains 14 residues. Looked up from germline, CDR1 is LGHNA and CDR2 is YNFKEQ. The use of a sample-barcoded 5' primer and a J-beta primer mix characterized a second PCR of roughly 6 to 11 cycles. Each single sample gave us at least 3 million CDR3-containing paired-end reads. TCRdb re-analysed the 5' RACE reads in MiXCR, keeping a single row per CDR3 protein. The table records roughly 550,000 distinct CDR3 sequences, 24% of them present only once. These records were also assigned to another study, of T cells of mothers and their children. From that study: Donors comprised three healthy Caucasian mothers plus their six children. The search for persistent microchimeric T cell clones detected none.

V usage is TRBV4-2 and J usage is TRBJ1-1; TRBD1 matches at 9 bases. Sequencing was done on a sample of blood. The TCR sequence derives from a boy younger than 18 in good health. As DNA, the CDR3 is TGTGCCAGCAGCCAAGTAAGACAGGGGGCTGAAGCTTTCTTT. Translation gives CASSQVRQGAEAFF.